The clone carrying this T cell receptor (beta chain) has just one count. Antigen: not known. The junction departs from the called germline gene at one end, perhaps through a read error. The record originates from a study of breast tumors, draining lymph nodes, adjacent tissues. Study-level points and caveats: That most tumor T cells come from lymph nodes remained unproven.

TCRdb redid the calling of the multiplex PCR reads with MiXCR, one entry per CDR3 protein. This repertoire shows around 43,000 distinct CDR3 sequences, 20% to 25% found once; its top ten account for approximately 8%. This CDR3 comprises 15 residues. Germline V lookup: CDR1 WNHNN, CDR2 SYGVQD (reference sequence). The clonotype was recovered from a female donor with breast cancer. Some clones in this sample may be carry-over from other donors' samples. The sample consisted of breast tumor tissue. This chain joins TRBV10-1 and TRBJ2-7, with D perhaps matching TRBD1 (5 bases). Here the CDR3 reads CASSEFRQPPYEQHF. In DNA, the CDR3 is TGCGCCAGCAGTGAGTTCCGACAGCCTCCCTACGAGCAGCACTTC.